This T cell receptor (beta chain) came from a study of T cell repertoires in cytomegalovirus infection. Remarks on this clonotype: Its antigen is unidentified.

Germline loops: CDR1 MNHNS, CDR2 SASEGT. The CDR3 has 14 amino acids. Unmatched junction bases numbered 3, after V lost 3 bases and J lost 1 base. Via MiXCR, TCRdb re-called the reads, giving one row per CDR3 protein. This table has roughly 990,000 distinct CDR3 sequences, roughly 30% appearing once. Notes on the study in general: The study found HLA-C-restricted CMV-specific TCR beta clonotypes dominating the ex vivo response. Summed frequency of shared TCR beta families picked out CMV carriers who also had the relevant HLA.

The source of this sequence is a human donor in good health (CMV status not recorded). Some clones in this sample may be carry-over from other donors' samples. The V and J genes are TRBV6-1 and TRBJ2-7, with TRBD1 matching over 7 bases. The specimen was cultured CD8+ T cells from PBMCs, collected from culture after CMV antigen stimulation. DNA for the CDR3: TGTGCCAGCAGTGATTGGACAGGTTCCTACGAGCAGTACTTC. Its translation is CASSDWTGSYEQYF.